This T cell receptor (beta chain) emerged from a study of shared clonotypes between healthy human individuals. Sequencing was performed with immunoSEQ multiplex PCR; in TCRdb, only in-frame clones are kept and a portion is missing. This table holds roughly 1,500,000 clones, under 99% found once. It was into CD45RA+ naive and CD45RA-negative memory subsets that the CD4+ cells were split. The CDR3 has 14 residues. Trimming shortened V by 3 bases and J by 8 bases, and 14 bases separated the two germline ends. Germline CDR1 reads KGHSH; CDR2 reads LQKENI. This clonotype was obtained from a young man in good health. The chain combines TRBV18 with TRBJ2-4; D is perhaps TRBD2 (6 bases). Source material: naive CD4+ T cells sorted from blood. Indicated subset: CD45RA+ positively selected. For the CDR3, the DNA is TGTGCCAGCTCACCCCGGGGGTATGCGGACATTCAGTACTTC. This codes for CASSPRGYADIQYF.